This T cell receptor beta chain was documented in a study of T cell responses to AZD1222 COVID-19 vaccine. The table came from immunoSEQ multiplex PCR; TCRdb's copy has only in-frame clones and leaves some out. The sample shows 35,000 to 50,000 clones, about 82% of them seen only once. General study points: Unmutated variant regions are reportedly the target of nearly half of TCRs that are spike-specific. The donor group comprised mostly white British people and more females; the analysis possibly underestimated clonal diversity.

There are 19 residues in the CDR3. As regards this clone: Its antigen is undetermined.

This receptor was obtained from an adult who received the MenACWY meningococcal vaccine as a control. The sequencing used peripheral blood, collected 28 days after the second dose of the MenACWY control vaccine. The rearrangement joins TRBV21-1 to TRBJ2-4. TRBV21-1 has pseudogene status. The CDR3, as DNA: TGTGCCAGCAGCAAAGTTAACAGTATGAAGGGTTTGGACAAAAACATTCAGTACTTC. Its protein product is CASSKVNSMKGLDKNIQYF.